These 21 T cell receptor beta chains originate from one sample sequenced in a study of early T cells in non-severe SARS-CoV-2 infection. TCRdb ran MiXCR on the 5' RACE reads and lists one entry per CDR3 protein. Among tens of thousands of distinct CDR3 sequences listed, less than 7% were seen once. Source: whole blood, taken at baseline. The receptor set was obtained from an adult who was a healthcare worker with PCR-confirmed SARS-CoV-2 infection or an uninfected control (not recorded which).

This clonotype was seen only a few times. The chain combines TRBV6-6 with TRBJ2-7; no definite D call. V dropped 6 bases and J dropped 9 bases, with 15 bases sitting between them. Germline loops: CDR1 MNHNY, CDR2 SVGAGI (reference sequence). The CDR3 sequence is 12 residues long. DNA of the CDR3: TGTGCCAGCAGCCCTGGACCGTCCGGGCAGTACTTC. Translation: CASSPGPSGQYF.

In this sample, this clonotype turned up many times. This chain links TRBV4-1 with TRBJ1-5, with D possibly being TRBD1 (6 bases). Trimming took 0 bases from V and 7 from J, leaving 19 bases between them. CDR1 and CDR2 (germline): MGHRA, YSYEKL. This CDR3 region has 17 residues. The DNA for the CDR3 is TGCGCCAGCAGCCAAGATCCCGGGACATCCCTCGGGCAGCCCCAGCATTTT. Amino acids: CASSQDPGTSLGQPQHF.

This clonotype was recorded many times. This chain uses TRBV4-1 with TRBJ1-5; no clear D gene. The CDR3 runs 17 residues. Trimming removed 1 base at V and 2 bases at J, with 15 bases between. Germline CDR1 MGHRA, CDR2 YSYEKL. CDR3 DNA: TGCGCCAGCAGCCAAGTTGGAGCACCCCGGGGCAATCAGCCCCAGCATTTT. Translation: CASSQVGAPRGNQPQHF.

This clonotype was detected many times. The J gene is TRBJ2-5, the V gene TRBV5-5; 9 nucleotides agree with TRBD2. In germline, CDR1 is SGHKS, CDR2 YYEKEE (reference sequence). J gave up 9 bases and V 0 bases, and 9 bases lay outside the gene matches. The CDR3 runs to 15 residues. The CDR3 sequence: CASSLVASGEGAQYF. As DNA, the CDR3 is TGTGCCAGCAGCTTGGTGGCTAGCGGGGAAGGGGCCCAGTACTTC.

The table lists this clonotype with many counts. The chain joins TRBV10-1 to TRBJ1-1, with D maybe TRBD1 (6 bases). CDR1 is WNHNN and CDR2 is SYGVQD in the germline V gene (reference sequence). Trimming shortened V by 6 bases and J by 5 bases, and 16 bases separated the two germline ends. CDR3 length: 14 residues. CDR3 sequence reads: CASSPTPGQTEAFF. The CDR3 nucleotides read TGCGCCAGCAGCCCCACCCCTGGACAGACTGAAGCTTTCTTT.

This clonotype was observed a handful of times. The chain uses TRBV5-4 and TRBJ1-2; unclear D gene. From germline, CDR1 is SGHNT and CDR2 YYREEE (reference sequence). V shed 0 bases and J shed 5 bases, with 5 bases lying between them. The CDR3 has 12 amino acids. Written as DNA, the CDR3 is TGTGCCAGCAGCTTGGAAGGGTATGGCTACACCTTC. Translating it yields CASSLEGYGYTF.

This clonotype was observed many times. This chain links TRBV19 with TRBJ1-5; no reliable D call. This CDR3 comprises 15 residues. V lost 1 base and J lost 0, with 7 bases in between. Germline V lookup: CDR1 LNHDA, CDR2 SQIVND (reference sequence). The CDR3 DNA is TGTGCCAGTAGTATAGCAGGCCTTAGCAATCAGCCCCAGCATTTT. Translated, it gives CASSIAGLSNQPQHF.

This clonotype occurred a few times. The V gene is TRBV7-2, the J gene TRBJ2-1; 12 bases line up with TRBD1. This CDR3 contains 15 residues. Germline V gene lookup returns CDR1 SGHTA and CDR2 FQGNSA. After removal of 0 bases from V and 9 bases from J, the junction contained 3 bases not matched to a gene. For the CDR3, the DNA is TGTGCCAGCAGCTTAGCTGGGACAGGGGGCAGTGAGCAGTTCTTC. Residues: CASSLAGTGGSEQFF.

The table lists this clonotype with many counts. The V and J genes are TRBV5-4 and TRBJ1-5, with a tentative D call TRBD1 (6 bases). CDR1 is SGHNT, CDR2 YYREEE, per germline (reference sequence). This CDR3 has 16 residues. Trimming stripped 0 bases from V and 6 bases from J, with 16 bases between. The DNA for the CDR3 is TGTGCCAGCAGCTTGGGTCCAGGGGAGGTTAGTCAGCCCCAGCATTTT. It is translated as CASSLGPGEVSQPQHF.

This clonotype was counted many times. This chain connects TRBV6-5 to TRBJ2-3, with D perhaps TRBD2 (6 bases). Trimming stripped 2 bases from V and 5 bases from J, with 14 bases between. The CDR3 is 15 residues long. In germline, CDR1 is MNHEY, CDR2 SVGAGI. CDR3 sequence (DNA): TGTGCCAGCAGTTACCGGGACTTCCCCGGAGATACGCAGTATTTT. It yields the protein CASSYRDFPGDTQYF.

In DNA, the CDR3 is TGCGCCAGCAGTCTTTTCCCGGAGGCACTCAACTACGAGCAGTACTTC. This codes for CASSLFPEALNYEQYF. The chain employs TRBV4-1 and TRBJ2-7; tentative D call: TRBD2 (5 bases). Trimming left V 6 bases short and J 3 bases short, with 21 bases between. The CDR3 is 16 amino acids. CDR1 and CDR2 from the germline V gene are MGHRA and YSYEKL.

This clonotype was seen many times. In DNA, the CDR3 is TGTGCCAGCAGCTTAGAAGGGGGGATTTCCTACGAGCAGTACTTC. Encoded protein: CASSLEGGISYEQYF. The V call is TRBV7-9, the J call TRBJ2-7; possibly TRBD1 or TRBD2 for D (6 bases each). Germline assignment: CDR1 SEHNR and CDR2 FQNEAQ (reference sequence). V lost 1 base and J 1 base, leaving 11 bases between the germline ends. This CDR3 spans 15 amino acids.

This clonotype was detected many times. The chain joins TRBV19 to TRBJ1-2; D unresolved. The germline CDR1 and CDR2 sequences are LNHDA and SQIVND (reference sequence). The V end lost 1 base, the J end lost 7 bases, and 13 bases lay between the germline ends. The CDR3 extends over 14 amino acids. The CDR3, as DNA: TGTGCCAGTAGTATAGCCCTGTCTCTACTTGGCTACACCTTC. It translates to CASSIALSLLGYTF.

V usage is TRBV24-1 and J usage is TRBJ2-7; no definite D call. The length of the CDR3 is 12 residues. CDR1 is KGHDR and CDR2 is SFDVKD in the germline V gene. V was cut by 5 bases and J by 3 bases, with 7 bases left in between. CDR3 protein: CATSGNSYEQYF. Written as DNA, the CDR3 is TGTGCCACCAGTGGCAATAGCTACGAGCAGTACTTC.

This clonotype was seen at least ten times. The chain joins TRBV19 to TRBJ1-5; TRBD1 aligns across 7 bases. The length of the CDR3 is 15 residues. Germline CDR1 is LNHDA and CDR2 is SQIVND (reference sequence). Trimming took 10 bases from V and 3 from J; bases not matched to a gene: 12. CDR3 in DNA: TGTGCCACCCAGGGGGTCGACAGGGTCAATCAGCCCCAGCATTTT. Protein: CATQGVDRVNQPQHF.

This clonotype was observed at least ten times. This chain joins TRBV28 and TRBJ1-5; D uncertain. The V end lost 3 bases, the J end lost 3 bases, and 9 bases lay between the germline ends. CDR3 length equals 14 residues. Germline loops: CDR1 MDHEN, CDR2 SYDVKM. The CDR3 reads CASSLGTDNQPQHF. As DNA, the CDR3 is TGTGCCAGCAGTTTGGGAACAGACAATCAGCCCCAGCATTTT.

A single count supports this clonotype. This chain links TRBV13 with TRBJ2-1; the D is unclear. CDR1 is PRHDT, CDR2 FYEKMQ, per germline (reference sequence). The CDR3 is 16 residues long. V lost 0 bases to trimming and J lost 0 bases, with 9 bases between them. In nucleotides, the CDR3 is TGTGCCAGCAGCTTAGGTGTAGTTAGCTCCTACAATGAGCAGTTCTTC. Its translation: CASSLGVVSSYNEQFF. Full variable domain (outside the CDR3, taken from reference TRBV13 and TRBJ2-1): AAGVIQSPRHLIKEKRETATLKCYPIPRHDTVYWYQQGPGQDPQFLISFYEKMQSDKGSIPDRFSAQQFSDYHSELNMSSLELGDSALYFCASSLGVVSSYNEQFFGPGTRLTVL.

The sample holds many counts of this clonotype. The chain carries TRBV19 and TRBJ2-7, with 8 bases matching TRBD2. The germline gives CDR1 LNHDA, CDR2 SQIVND (reference sequence). The junction had 5 bases not matched to a gene; V was cut back by 2 bases and J by 5 bases. The CDR3 length is 14 residues. CDR3 protein: CASSISGSTHEQYF. The CDR3 DNA sequence: TGTGCCAGTAGTATAAGCGGGAGCACCCACGAGCAGTACTTC.

This clonotype has a count of ten or more. This chain joins TRBV27 and TRBJ2-1; 7 bases agree with TRBD2. With V trimmed by 6 bases and J by 6 bases, 14 bases remained unmatched. The germline V gene has CDR1 MNHEY and CDR2 SMNVEV (reference sequence). The CDR3 runs to 16 residues. The CDR3 protein is CASRSLTGGGTNEQFF. In nucleotides, the CDR3 is TGTGCCAGCAGGTCCCTTACTGGGGGGGGTACCAATGAGCAGTTCTTC.

Remarks on this clonotype: The junction and the germline gene differ at one end; a read error may be behind it. CDR3 region: CASGLGDRVTGNTIYF. DNA of the CDR3: TGTGCTAGTGGTTTGGGGGACAGGGTAACCGGAAACACCATTTATTTT. This sequence joins TRBV12-5 and TRBJ1-3; 9 bases map to TRBD1. Germline V gives CDR1 LGHNT, CDR2 FRNRAP. The CDR3 sequence is 16 residues long.

The sample holds a few counts of this clonotype. The chain combines TRBV20-1 with TRBJ2-6; 9 nucleotides agree with TRBD1. The trim removed 6 bases at V and 0 bases at J, leaving 12 bases unmatched. The CDR3 is made up of 18 amino acids. Per the germline V gene, CDR1 is DFQATT and CDR2 is SNEGSKA (reference sequence). This CDR3 reads CSAPFQETGGSGANVLTF. For the CDR3, the DNA is TGCAGTGCCCCTTTTCAGGAGACAGGGGGCTCTGGGGCCAACGTCCTGACTTTC.